This TCR beta chain was observed in a study of lymphopenia after photon versus proton radiotherapy. Findings and caveats of the study: Better survival with proton therapy was suggested as possible, not demonstrated. Oligoclonal CD8+ Temra expansion after nadir drove photon patients' diversity drop. Relative stability marked proton patients; photon patients lost diversity and naive cells. Post-nadir TCR diversity decline inversely tracked overall survival among those who died.

Assay used: immunoSEQ multiplex PCR; TCRdb lists only in-frame clones, some missing. The table lists approximately 70,000 clones, roughly 90% of them singletons. In the case of this clone: Its antigen remains unidentified.

With 6 bases removed from V and 8 bases from J, the gap between germline ends came to 16 bases. The CDR3 extends over 14 amino acids. Germline-derived CDR1 and CDR2 are LNHDA and SQIVND (reference sequence). The sample was peripheral blood, taken from a patient treated with proton-based radiotherapy. The TCR originated in a man at least 80 years old with esophageal cancer. The rearrangement uses TRBV19 and TRBJ1-4, with D unclear. CDR3 region: CASRIRAPEEKLFF. The CDR3, as DNA: TGTGCCAGTAGGATCCGGGCCCCGGAGGAAAAACTGTTTTTT.